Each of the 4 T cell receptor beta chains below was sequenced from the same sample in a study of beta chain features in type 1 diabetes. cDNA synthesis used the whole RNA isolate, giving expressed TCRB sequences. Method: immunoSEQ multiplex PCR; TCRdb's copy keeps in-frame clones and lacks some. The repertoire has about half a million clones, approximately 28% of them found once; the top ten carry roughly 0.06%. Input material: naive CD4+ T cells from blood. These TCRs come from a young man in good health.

CDR3 sequence: CATSRGEGGQPQHF. CDR3 in DNA: TGTGCCACCAGCAGAGGGGAGGGAGGGCAGCCCCAGCATTTT. The chain carries TRBV15 and TRBJ1-5, with unresolved D. This CDR3 is 14 amino acids long. Per germline, CDR1 LNHNV and CDR2 YYDKDF (reference sequence). Deletions cut 1 base from V and 7 bases from J, with 11 bases between. The full variable domain, its missing parts supplied by reference TRBV15 and TRBJ1-5, is DAMVIQNPRYQVTQFGKPVTLSCSQTLNHNVMYWYQQKSSQAPKLLFHYYDKDFNNEADTPDNFQSRRPNTSFCFLDIRSPGLGDTAMYLCATSRGEGGQPQHFGDGTRLSIL.

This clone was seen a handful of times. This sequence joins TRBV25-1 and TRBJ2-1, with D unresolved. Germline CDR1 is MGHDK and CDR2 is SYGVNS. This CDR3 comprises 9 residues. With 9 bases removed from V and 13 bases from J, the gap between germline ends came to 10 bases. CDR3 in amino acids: CASPPQQFF. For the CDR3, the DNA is TGTGCCAGTCCTCCCCAACAGTTCTTC.

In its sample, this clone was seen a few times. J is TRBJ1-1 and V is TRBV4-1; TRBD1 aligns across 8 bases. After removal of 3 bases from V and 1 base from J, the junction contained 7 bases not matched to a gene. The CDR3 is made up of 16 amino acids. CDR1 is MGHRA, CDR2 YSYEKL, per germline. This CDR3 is CASSQGTGRRNTEAFF. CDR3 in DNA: TGCGCCAGCAGCCAGGGGACAGGCCGAAGGAACACTGAAGCTTTCTTT.

This CDR3 reads CATSTEGQSYNEQFF. CDR3 DNA sequence: TGTGCCACCAGCACCGAGGGGCAGAGTTACAATGAGCAGTTCTTC. The V call is TRBV15, the J call TRBJ2-1, with D perhaps matching TRBD1 or TRBD2 (5 bases each). V was clipped by 4 bases and J by 4 bases, with 14 bases between them. CDR1 is LNHNV, CDR2 YYDKDF, per germline (reference sequence). CDR3 length equals 15 residues.